This TCR beta chain is from a study of cytomegalovirus exposure and HLA in healthy donors. In the PCR, 60 Vbeta and 13 Jbeta primers were used. The table came from immunoSEQ multiplex PCR; TCRdb's copy has only in-frame clones and leaves some out. Among 100,000 to 150,000 clones listed, roughly 84% were seen once. The source material was PBMCs. The clonotype originates from a man aged 50-59 years in good health and CMV-seronegative.

The CDR3 protein is CASSVGGGHQPQHF. DNA of the CDR3: TGTGCCAGCAGTGTGGGGGGTGGGCATCAGCCCCAGCATTTT. This chain uses TRBV2 with TRBJ1-5; maybe TRBD1 (5 bases). Looked up from germline, CDR1 is SNHLY and CDR2 is FYNNEI. CDR3 length: 14 amino acids. The ends were cut back, 4 bases at V and 5 bases at J, with 12 bases in the middle.